This TCR beta chain was retrieved from a study of shared clonotypes between healthy human individuals (dated by TCRdb to the early 2020s). Study-wide context: Three men and two women, aged 18 to 49 years, made up the cohort. For each donor, CD4 naive and CD4 memory were each given three plates, CD8 naive was given two plates, and CD8 memory was given one plate. Between about 0.8 and 9 billion PBMCs per donor were obtained by leukapheresis. Different laboratories and diverse techniques were used to prepare libraries and sequence TCR repertoires, to increase sequencing depth and limit assay-specific biases. To estimate repertoire size and how much clonotypes are shared between individuals, the study performed deep sequencing of blood TCR repertoires from roughly five healthy adults.

What the study reported, not specific to this receptor: Incomplete sequencing was indicated by rarefaction of sorted-subset datasets, despite the large sequencing depth. Because the study included only a small number of donors, the genetic and exposure-history diversity represented was limited. Sampling was restricted to blood, and TCR repertoires in tissue are likely to differ from TCR repertoires in blood. Pairwise subsampling led to the expectation that sequencing depth would affect the degree of clonotype sharing among donors. When four donors were compared, the shared fraction of clonotypes was around 5% for naive CD4, about 4% for naive CD8, about 2.4% for memory CD4, and 0.35% to 0.5% for memory CD8. Compared with non-shared clonotypes, the clonotypes found in all four sorted-subset donors had higher generation probabilities. Estimated clonotype richness was generally larger for naive than for memory subsets.

Note on this clone: This receptor's antigen is unknown. The sample holds no much larger clone one base away, and base qualities are not on file.

Using the deep immunoSEQ assay, multiplex PCR amplified TCR CDR3 regions from genomic DNA. Extracted genomic DNA from each cell subset was distributed evenly across all wells of several immunoSEQ 96-well plates, and each plate was treated as a replicate. For sorted subsets, roughly 200 ng of genomic DNA, equivalent to roughly 30,000 T cell genomes, went into each replicate PCR. Purified libraries were quantified with a Qubit 3.0 fluorometer, sized on a Bioanalyzer 2100, and re-quantified with the KAPA Library Quantification kit. Every immunoSEQ 96-well plate was sequenced on a dedicated single-read 150-cycle Illumina NextSeq 550 flow cell. The original methods were these. Because the immunoSEQ output held only junctional sequences and lacked quality scores, the filtering could not match the filtering applied to full-length reads. To assign V/J genes and CDR3, sequences were annotated against IMGT germline references using PyIR, a Python wrapper for IgBLAST v1.9. Reads were filtered out if the reads had weak V/J assignments (E-value above 1e-6), no CDR3, stop codons, out-of-frame junctions, or ambiguous translated residues. V3J clonotypes were defined as sequences sharing an identical inferred V gene, J gene, and CDR3 amino acid sequence. The percentage overlap between two repertoires was calculated by dividing the number of shared unique clonotypes by the size of the smaller repertoire. RTK rarefaction, the Chao1 estimator, and Recon v2.1 estimates of unobserved clonotypes were used to assess repertoire richness. For all TCRbeta clonotypes obtained by the gDNA method from a few donors, generation probabilities were computed with OLGA. Drawn from immuneACCESS, this table holds only the in-frame rearrangements with V and J called that TCRdb kept. Clones are partly lost; checked studies trace under half to an unresolved V gene and leave the rest unexplained. For V, J and clone size, that table is used; D and trimming come from the DNA. The sample table contains about 2.5 million clones; only one count was recorded for roughly 92% of them. The top ten hold 0.37% of the sample.

The donors were healthy, HIV-negative adults with no recently reported acute infections or vaccinations. Only Caucasian adults living in Nashville, Tennessee, USA were represented among the donors. CD4+ T cells were enriched through magnetic negative selection, after which naive cells were positively selected on CD45RA and the remaining negative fraction served as the memory subset. Blood was collected by leukapheresis, and PBMCs were isolated by Ficoll-Histopaque density gradient centrifugation and then cryopreserved in liquid nitrogen vapor phase. Analytical flow cytometry was used to check the purity and quantity of every magnetically sorted T cell population. Genomic DNA was isolated from every sorted fraction and measured by UV absorbance on a Nanodrop 2000c. In the germline V gene, CDR1 corresponds to MDHEN and CDR2 to SYDVKM. Between the V and J ends, shortened by 1 base and 5 bases respectively, the junction contains 12 bases. The CDR3 sequence holds 14 residues, the cysteine and phenylalanine included. Kept here is only the CDR3 DNA, which spans 42 bases and is read in frame from base 1.

The V and J genes are TRBV28 and TRBJ2-7; the best D guess is TRBD1, with 7 bases matching. The sequence was obtained from a young man in good health. Some clones in this sample may be carry-over from other donors' samples. The sequencing input was naive CD4+ T cells from PBMCs. This sample's cell subset or site label indicates: CD45RA+ positively selected. CDR3 reads: CASSLSGGGNEQYF. Here is the DNA: TGTGCCAGCAGTTTATCTGGAGGGGGCAACGAGCAGTACTTC. Where the CDR3 stops, the reference TRBV28 and TRBJ2-7 genes take over; the full variable domain is DVKVTQSSRYLVKRTGEKVFLECVQDMDHENMFWYRQDPGLGLRLIYFSYDVKMKEKGDIPEGYSVSREKKERFSLILESASTNQTSMYLCASSLSGGGNEQYFGPGTRLTVT.